The T cell receptor beta chain under discussion was sequenced for a study of identical twins (dated by TCRdb to about 2016). Notes on the research overall: To test whether fetal clonotypes persist, this study deep-sequenced TCR alpha and beta repertoires from monozygotic twins, from unrelated adults of various ages, and from cord blood. Replicate twin experiments were performed at different times using different library preparation protocols to rule out contamination.

Results and caveats for the whole study, not just this receptor: Fewer insertions were carried by abundant cord blood beta clonotypes, a similar but weaker trend appeared in young adult naive repertoires, and no such trend appeared in memory repertoires. Invariant T cells such as MAIT and iNKT could partly confound zero-insertion analyses, although diverse VJ usage argued against such confounding for most clonotypes. In monozygotic twins, recombination models systematically underestimated out-of-frame TCR alpha sharing, but the models matched the sharing seen between unrelated individuals. Conclusions relied on cross-sectional statistical analysis, since the same donors could not be followed over many years. Compared with coincidental sharing between unrelated individuals, out-of-frame TCR alpha sequences shared between twins had an excess of sequences with low generation probability. In beta out-of-frame sequences, excess twin sharing was weaker, because having fewer shared sequences lowered the signal-to-noise ratio.

This clonotype has just a few counts. The specificity of this receptor is unknown. Base qualities are not recorded, but no much larger clone differs from it by a single base. Every donor in the study was a healthy Caucasian. Three pairs of female monozygotic twins, all aged roughly 18 to 29 years, were included in the twin cohort. Peripheral blood mononuclear cells were the source from which RNA for the TCR libraries was isolated. Spanning cysteine to phenylalanine, the CDR3 consists of 15 amino acids. The kept DNA is CDR3 alone, 45 bases in frame from the first base. V is cut back by 1 base and J by 6 bases, with 5 bases in the junction unmatched. The germline V gene provides CDR1 SGHRS and CDR2 YFSETQ. The library was prepared using 5' RACE. Reads for this sample came from an Illumina HiSeq 2000. Template switching added a universal primer binding site, and the final cDNA carried a unique molecular identifier that allowed TCR cDNA molecules to be counted accurately. Specific primers in the conserved constant-segment region were used to synthesize first-strand cDNA for the TCR alpha and beta chains. Each cDNA library was double barcoded, with a SMART-Mk sample barcode plus Illumina barcodes, to control for contamination. TruSeq adapter sequences along with Illumina sample barcodes were introduced in two successive PCR steps. Sequencing of the TCR alpha and beta cDNA libraries was done on the Illumina HiSeq platform using custom primers. The original methods were these. Raw reads were processed with MiGEC to extract unique molecular identifiers, and MiXCR was used to determine CDR3 positions. Recombination models were inferred per individual with the repgenHMM and IGoR tools using an EM algorithm. The analysis of shared clonotypes was done with the tcR package in R, with sharing normalized by the product of cloneset sizes. To study raw recombination free of thymic and clonal selection effects, out-of-frame nonproductive sequences were analyzed. Using fastp at Q25 and MiXCR, TCRdb reprocessed the public reads and kept productive beta chains. A single entry per CDR3 protein holds the most common genes and DNA from its merged rows. TCRdb, not the authors, supplied the V and J calls. This sample has some 690,000 distinct CDR3 sequences in its table, and around 20% of those were observed once. About 4.3% of the sample lies in the top ten.

These data were also filed under a second study, of T cells expressing NK-cell markers. From the second report: In sorted CD3+CD56+NKG2C+, CD3+CD56+NKG2C- and CD3+CD56-NKG2C+ T-cell subsets from eight donors, TCR beta-chain repertoires were profiled. Among the eight sequenced donors, only one was HCMV-seronegative, while the other seven were HCMV-seropositive. To restrict sorting to alphabetaTCR-expressing T cells, an anti-gammadeltaTCR antibody was added in several experiments. In six donors, the dominant CD3+CD56+NKG2C+ clonotypes were among the top 10 CD8+ clonotypes and accounted for roughly 1.0-8% of CD8+ T cells. Those dominant clonotypes were again the most abundant among CD3+CD56-NKG2C+ cells in a few donors, at roughly 25-65%. Whether the expanded NKG2C-expressing T cell clones were specific for HCMV antigens was left unclear. The study sequenced eight donors, all healthy volunteers chosen at random: three men and five women. To determine HCMV serostatus, a commercial ELISA kit was used to detect HCMV-specific IgG in serum. For several donors, unsorted PBMC were also used to sequence bulk peripheral blood T-cell repertoires. MIGEC was used to demultiplex reads and group the reads by UMI, and MiTCR was used to assemble and quantify clonotypes. To remove erroneous sequences, TCR cDNA sequences were retained only when supported by two or more reads. The tcR package was used for downstream repertoire analysis, with clonotypes matched between fractions based on CDR3 nucleotide sequence plus V segment. Antigen specificity was annotated against VDJdb with VDJmatch, allowing one amino acid substitution in CDR3.

The specimen sequenced was PBMCs. This sequence was found in a woman between 18 and 29 years old in good health. The rearrangement combines TRBV5-1 with TRBJ2-2, and 8 junctional nucleotides match TRBD1. In nucleotide form, the sequence is TGCGCCAGCAGCTTGAACAGGGGGGCAGCCGGGGAGCTGTTTTTT. Its protein is CASSLNRGAAGELFF.